The T cell receptor (beta chain) under discussion was sequenced for a study of graft-versus-host responses after intestinal transplantation. Study in general: After anti-thymocyte globulin induction, recipients took tacrolimus and steroids for three to four years.

Some clones are missing from TCRdb's copy, which holds only in-frame ones; the method was immunoSEQ multiplex PCR. The sample contains tens of thousands of clones, roughly 91% of which appear only once. About this clone itself: What it binds is unknown.

Study findings and constraints: Within the allografts of patients who had graft-donor T cell macrochimerism, graft-versus-host to host-versus-graft clonal ratios were high. Researchers found peak circulating GvH clone levels linked to early post-transplant HvG declines.

The CDR3 spans 15 residues. Trimming cost V 0 bases and J 0 bases, with 8 bases left between them. Germline loops: CDR1 LGHNA, CDR2 YNFKEQ. The genes are TRBV4-2 and TRBJ1-1; TRBD1 might be the D (6 bases). The sample in question was unstimulated CD8+ T cells sorted from spleen or lymph node cells, obtained before intestinal transplant. This clonotype was obtained from a human donor who received an intestinal transplant. The CDR3 coding sequence is TGTGCCAGCAGCCAAGAGGCAGGGGTGAACACTGAAGCTTTCTTT. It is translated as CASSQEAGVNTEAFF.